The T cell receptor (beta chain) under discussion was sequenced for a study of T cell responses to AZD1222 COVID-19 vaccine. Study background: Second doses were pooled across both intervals (about 4 or about 12 weeks).

Regarding the study as a whole: Donors were mostly white British, more females; clonal diversity possibly underestimated. Repertoire sampling occurred only after the peak T cell response. CD4 TCRs associated with vaccination spanned spike, dominating at 160-218 and 743-854.

Looked up from germline, CDR1 is MDHEN and CDR2 is SYDVKM. V was clipped by 4 bases and J by 4 bases; unmatched bases: 11. This CDR3 has 16 amino acids. Sequenced by immunoSEQ multiplex PCR; TCRdb stores in-frame clones only, minus some. The sample records more than 90,000 clones, 75% to 95% being singletons. A remark on this clone: Its antigen is not identified.

The chain is built from TRBV28 and TRBJ1-2, with 8 positions matching TRBD1. The specimen was peripheral blood, collected on day 0 of AZD1222 vaccination. The receptor was isolated from an adult in good health. The CDR3 sequence: CASSYRGQGRRYGYTF. As DNA, the CDR3 is TGTGCCAGCAGTTATCGCGGACAGGGCCGCCGCTATGGCTACACCTTC.